Each of the 24 T cell receptor beta chains below was sequenced from the same sample in a study of T cell responses to AZD1222 COVID-19 vaccine. Using immunoSEQ multiplex PCR, the repertoire was profiled, and TCRdb retains in-frame clones only, with some absent. The table includes about 140,000 clones, 90% to 95% detected once. The sequenced sample was peripheral blood, obtained 28 days after the second AZD1222 dose. The receptor source for this set is an adult who received the AZD1222 COVID-19 vaccine.

The chain is built from TRBV5-4 and TRBJ2-2; 7 positions match TRBD2. Germline V gene lookup returns CDR1 SGHNT and CDR2 YYREEE (reference sequence). The V segment lost 3 bases and the J segment 1 base; nucleotides outside the gene matches: 6. The length of the CDR3 is 16 residues. The CDR3 DNA reads TGTGCCAGCAGCTCCCAAGCGGGGCTGAACACCGGGGAGCTGTTTTTT. Translation: CASSSQAGLNTGELFF.

The chain combines TRBV10-3 with TRBJ1-1; D possibly corresponds to TRBD1 (6 bases). The V end was cut by 6 bases, the J end by 1 base, with 12 bases between. The CDR3 is 14 amino acids. From germline, CDR1 is ENHRY and CDR2 SYGVKD. Here the CDR3 DNA reads TGTGCCATCAGAGATACAGGGACGAACACTGAAGCTTTCTTT. Its translation: CAIRDTGTNTEAFF.

The chain couples TRBV5-1 to TRBJ2-7; 8 nucleotides match TRBD1. V gave up 4 bases and J gave up 2 bases; unmatched junction bases: 8. The germline V gene has CDR1 SGHRS and CDR2 YFSETQ. This CDR3 is 15 amino acids long. The CDR3 DNA is TGCGCCAGCAGCCCTGGACAGGGCAGGACCTACGAGCAGTACTTC. Its protein is CASSPGQGRTYEQYF.

This clone was counted only a few times. Relative to the germline gene, one junction end is altered; a read error may explain this. The chain couples TRBV7-7 to TRBJ2-2; tentatively, D is TRBD2 (6 bases). This CDR3 contains 16 residues. Germline loops: CDR1 SSHAT, CDR2 FNYEAQ (reference sequence). CDR3 DNA: TGTGCTAGCAGCCCCTTAACTAGCCTGAACACCGGGGAGCTGTTTTTT. As protein: CASSPLTSLNTGELFF.

The rearrangement uses TRBV11-2 and TRBJ2-2; 7 nucleotides line up with TRBD1. J lost 5 bases, V lost 4 bases, and 1 base had no gene match. Germline V gene sequence: CDR1 SGHAT, CDR2 FQNNGV. The CDR3 sequence is 13 residues long. DNA of the CDR3: TGTGCCAGCAGCTCCAGGGGGACCGGGGAGCTGTTTTTT. It codes for CASSSRGTGELFF.

The CDR3 DNA sequence: TGTGCCAGCAGCGTAGGGAAGGGCGGGCCCCTCCACTTT. It translates to CASSVGKGGPLHF. The chain employs TRBV9 and TRBJ1-6; D call uncertain. This CDR3 region has 13 residues. V gave up 0 bases and J gave up 13 bases, with 11 bases separating them. Germline V lookup: CDR1 SGDLS, CDR2 YYNGEE.

The chain carries TRBV4-1 and TRBJ2-5; TRBD1 matches 12 bases. After removal of 3 bases from V and 5 bases from J, the junction contained 4 bases not matched to a gene. This CDR3 is 15 amino acids long. Germline loops: CDR1 MGHRA, CDR2 YSYEKL. As DNA, the CDR3 is TGCGCCAGCAGCCAGTCCGGGACAGGGGGCGAGACCCAGTACTTC. This translates into CASSQSGTGGETQYF.

The chain recombines TRBV7-2 with TRBJ2-3; tentative D call: TRBD2 (6 bases). CDR3 size: 15 residues. V was cut by 4 bases and J by 5 bases, with 16 bases left in between. Germline V gives CDR1 SGHTA, CDR2 FQGNSA. The CDR3 loop is CASSSFVLAEDTQYF. The CDR3 DNA follows: TGTGCCAGCAGCTCTTTTGTACTAGCTGAAGATACGCAGTATTTT.

V and J are TRBV4-3 and TRBJ1-2, with D possibly matching TRBD1 (5 bases). CDR1 is LGHNA and CDR2 is YSLEER in the germline V gene. The CDR3 covers 15 residues. V lost 0 bases, J lost 5 bases, and 13 bases lay in between. This chain's CDR3 is CASSQDLGAPYGYTF. CDR3 nucleotides: TGCGCCAGCAGCCAAGATTTAGGGGCTCCGTATGGCTACACCTTC.

This chain uses TRBV27 with TRBJ1-2; a weak D match, TRBD1 (5 bases). Trimming left V 5 bases short and J 7 bases short, with 11 bases between. The germline CDR1 and CDR2 sequences are MNHEY and SMNVEV (reference sequence). The length of the CDR3 is 12 residues. In nucleotides, the CDR3 is TGTGCCAGCAGTCGGTCTGGGGGTGGCTACACCTTC. Translating gives CASSRSGGGYTF.

This chain joins TRBV5-6 and TRBJ1-4; D is unclear. The ends were cut back, 0 bases at V and 4 bases at J, with 10 bases in the middle. From germline, CDR1 is SGHDT and CDR2 YYEEEE. The CDR3 totals 15 residues. CDR3 nucleotide sequence: TGTGCCAGCAGCTTGGTTCGCGGTTATAATGAAAAACTGTTTTTT. Translated, it gives CASSLVRGYNEKLFF.

The CDR3, as DNA: TGTGCCAGCACCCAAAGATCCCCAGGACTTCTAAAACACAATGAGCAGTTCTTC. Protein product: CASTQRSPGLLKHNEQFF. The chain carries TRBV2 and TRBJ2-1, with D perhaps matching TRBD2 (5 bases). Germline CDR1 is SNHLY and CDR2 is FYNNEI. The CDR3 is 18 residues long. V shed 7 bases and J shed 5 bases, with 27 bases lying between them.

The V gene is TRBV4-3, the J gene TRBJ1-6, with no clear D. CDR3 length: 13 amino acids. CDR1 and CDR2 from the germline V gene are LGHNA and YSLEER. The germline V and J ends were trimmed by 4 bases and 7 bases, with 8 bases remaining between them. CDR3: CASSLSRNSPLHF. In DNA form, the CDR3 reads TGCGCCAGCAGCCTAAGTAGAAATTCACCCCTCCACTTT.

CDR3 amino acids: CASSQDGQGPNEQFF. The CDR3 region has the DNA TGTGCCAGCAGCCAAGACGGGCAGGGCCCCAATGAGCAGTTCTTC. The rearrangement uses TRBV4-2 and TRBJ2-1, with D possibly being TRBD1 (5 bases). CDR3 size: 15 residues. Germline loops: CDR1 LGHNA, CDR2 YNFKEQ. V lost 0 bases and J lost 6, with 12 bases in between.

V gene TRBV5-5 combines with J gene TRBJ2-3; D unresolved. The CDR3 length is 15 residues. Trimming left V 0 bases short and J 2 bases short, with 10 bases between. Germline values: CDR1 SGHKS, CDR2 YYEKEE (reference sequence). CDR3: CASSLGLLYTDTQYF. CDR3 nucleotides: TGTGCCAGCAGCTTGGGACTTCTCTACACAGATACGCAGTATTTT.

The V call is TRBV7-8, the J call TRBJ1-5; D is perhaps TRBD1 (5 bases). This CDR3 spans 14 amino acids. V was clipped by 4 bases and J by 3 bases, with 10 bases between them. Germline CDR1 and CDR2: SGHVS and FQNEAQ. CDR3 DNA sequence: TGTGCCAGCAGCTCCGGGGCCTACAATCAGCCCCAGCATTTT. Its translation is CASSSGAYNQPQHF.

This chain connects TRBV7-2 to TRBJ2-2; TRBD1 or TRBD2 may be the D gene (5 bases each). CDR3 length: 15 residues. Looked up from germline, CDR1 is SGHTA and CDR2 is FQGNSA. The germline V and J ends were trimmed by 5 bases and 7 bases, with 17 bases remaining between them. The CDR3 sequence: CASSPNLLGVGELFF. CDR3 DNA: TGTGCCAGCAGCCCCAACCTTCTGGGGGTCGGGGAGCTGTTTTTT.

The J gene is TRBJ1-1, the V gene TRBV28; perhaps TRBD1 as D (6 bases). CDR1 and CDR2 from the germline V gene are MDHEN and SYDVKM. The germline V and J ends were trimmed by 6 bases and 8 bases, with 19 bases remaining between them. The CDR3 is 14 amino acids. The CDR3 sequence is CASSRSRGQAEAFF. The CDR3 DNA reads TGTGCCAGCAGCCGGTCAAGGGGACAAGCGGAAGCTTTCTTT.

Here the CDR3 reads CASSLAGGGYGYTF. CDR3 sequence (DNA): TGTGCCAGCAGTTTGGCAGGGGGGGGCTATGGCTACACCTTC. The chain recombines TRBV27 with TRBJ1-2, with 7 positions matching TRBD1. With 3 bases clipped from V and 4 bases from J, the junction kept 5 bases outside the gene matches. Germline assignment: CDR1 MNHEY and CDR2 SMNVEV (reference sequence). The CDR3 spans 14 residues.

This clone occurred once. The chain is built from TRBV7-2 and TRBJ1-6, with 9 positions matching TRBD1. Unmatched junction bases numbered 4, after V lost 5 bases and J lost 8 bases. The CDR3 extends over 14 amino acids. The germline CDR1 and CDR2 sequences are SGHTA and FQGNSA. CDR3 protein: CASSMGQGHSPLHF. The CDR3 DNA reads as TGTGCCAGCAGCATGGGACAGGGTCATTCACCCCTCCACTTT.

The chain links TRBV14 to TRBJ2-5; 7 bases are a match to TRBD2. Unmatched junction bases numbered 9, after V lost 5 bases and J lost 3 bases. The CDR3 spans 15 residues. The germline V gene encodes CDR1 SGHDN and CDR2 FVKESK. Here the CDR3 reads CASSGGASGKETQYF. CDR3 bases: TGTGCCAGCAGCGGCGGAGCTAGCGGTAAAGAGACCCAGTACTTC.

The chain uses TRBV4-3 and TRBJ2-1; TRBD1 matches 9 bases. Per the germline V gene, CDR1 is LGHNA and CDR2 is YSLEER. The CDR3 extends over 15 amino acids. V gave up 2 bases and J gave up 5 bases; unmatched junction bases: 4. The CDR3 region has the DNA TGCGCCAGCAGCCAAAGGGACAGGGTCAACAATGAGCAGTTCTTC. It specifies CASSQRDRVNNEQFF.

This clone showed up just once. The chain employs TRBV29-1 and TRBJ1-4, with TRBD1 as a possible D gene (6 bases). V was shortened by 4 bases and J by 8 bases, with 11 bases between the two germline ends. Germline V CDR1 and CDR2: SQVTM, ANQGSEA. The CDR3 sequence is 12 residues long. CDR3 loop: CSVGIGGEKLFF. CDR3 nucleotide sequence: TGCAGCGTTGGGATAGGGGGAGAAAAACTGTTTTTT. Full variable domain (outside the CDR3, taken from reference TRBV29-1 and TRBJ1-4): SAVISQKPSRDICQRGTSLTIQCQVDSQVTMMFWYRQQPGQSLTLIATANQGSEATYESGFVIDKFPISRPNLTFSTLTVSNMSPEDSSIYLCSVGIGGEKLFFGSGTQLSVL.

The V gene is TRBV6-2 or TRBV6-3, the J gene TRBJ1-6, with TRBD1 as a possible D gene (5 bases). The CDR3 sequence is 15 residues long. The germline V and J ends were trimmed by 5 bases and 10 bases, with 18 bases remaining between them. The V gene's germline CDR1 is MNHEY and CDR2 SVGEGT. The CDR3 sequence: CASSPPGLGGSPLHF. For the CDR3, the DNA is TGTGCCAGCAGTCCACCGGGACTAGGAGGCTCACCCCTCCACTTT.